This entry lists 9 T cell receptor beta chains sequenced from one sample in a study of naive and memory T cell subsets. An equimolar mix of two oligonucleotides served as the beta constant-region primer for TRBC1 and TRBC2. Four rounds of PCR amplified the ligated cDNA using nested alpha and beta constant-region primers plus SP2. TCRdb re-called the UMI-ligation and nested PCR reads through MiXCR, storing one row per CDR3 protein. The sample has about 23,000 distinct CDR3 sequences; roughly 8.2% are singletons. Sequenced material: central memory CD8+ T cells from blood. These receptors were obtained from a human donor in good health.

The chain carries TRBV27 and TRBJ2-7; TRBD1 matches 7 bases. V shed 3 bases and J 2 bases; nucleotides not matched to a gene: 4. Germline V gene lookup returns CDR1 MNHEY and CDR2 SMNVEV (reference sequence). The CDR3 consists of 14 residues. CDR3 coding DNA: TGTGCCAGCAGTTTCACCGGACAGGCCTACGAGCAGTACTTC. Its translation: CASSFTGQAYEQYF.

This clonotype was recorded many times. The V call is TRBV27, the J call TRBJ2-7; TRBD2 matches 10 bases. The ends lost 5 bases at V and 5 bases at J; junction bases unmatched: 9. The CDR3 is 15 amino acids. Looked up from germline, CDR1 is MNHEY and CDR2 is SMNVEV (reference sequence). The CDR3 DNA sequence: TGTGCCAGCAGTCAAGAAACTAGCGGGAAGGACGAGCAGTACTTC. It is translated as CASSQETSGKDEQYF.

This clonotype was seen at least ten times. The rearrangement uses TRBV27 and TRBJ2-3; 8 positions agree with TRBD2. From germline, CDR1 is MNHEY and CDR2 SMNVEV (reference sequence). The V gene end was trimmed by 1 base and the J gene end by 7 bases; junction bases not matched to a gene: 7. CDR3 length: 15 amino acids. CDR3 region: CASSLFGTSRHTQYF. The CDR3, as DNA: TGTGCCAGCAGTTTATTTGGGACTAGTCGGCATACGCAGTATTTT.

This clonotype showed up just a few times. The chain recombines TRBV29-1 with TRBJ2-2; either TRBD1 or TRBD2 may fit D (6 bases each). Germline CDR1 and CDR2: SQVTM and ANQGSEA. CDR3 length: 14 amino acids. V shed 6 bases and J shed 5 bases, with 16 bases lying between them. As DNA, the CDR3 is TGCAGCGTGGCAAGGGGGGTCGAGACCGGGGAGCTGTTTTTT. It is translated as CSVARGVETGELFF.

This clonotype was seen only a few times. The chain links TRBV28 to TRBJ2-2; TRBD1 matches at 10 bases. This CDR3 is 17 amino acids long. J lost 3 bases, V lost 3 bases, and 7 bases had no gene match. Germline-derived CDR1 and CDR2 are MDHEN and SYDVKM. Here the CDR3 DNA reads TGTGCCAGCAGTTTTTCCGGACAGGGGGATTACACCGGGGAGCTGTTTTTT. Translated: CASSFSGQGDYTGELFF.

This chain connects TRBV19 to TRBJ2-1; D remains unclear. This CDR3 has 12 residues. V gave up 1 base and J gave up 7 bases, with 5 bases separating them. Germline lookup yields CDR1 LNHDA and CDR2 SQIVND (reference sequence). CDR3 DNA sequence: TGTGCCAGTAGTATAGCTGGGAATGAGCAGTTCTTC. It codes for CASSIAGNEQFF.

This clonotype has a count of ten or more. The V and J genes are TRBV7-6 and TRBJ2-7, with D perhaps TRBD2 (6 bases). The CDR3 consists of 13 residues. The germline gives CDR1 SGHVS, CDR2 FNYEAQ. Trimming removed 5 bases at V and 4 bases at J, with 12 bases between. The CDR3 DNA follows: TGTGCCAGCAGCCCAGCCGGAGGGTACGAGCAGTACTTC. Translation: CASSPAGGYEQYF.

The chain couples TRBV27 to TRBJ1-5, with 8 bases aligning to TRBD1. CDR3 length equals 14 residues. Germline V lookup: CDR1 MNHEY, CDR2 SMNVEV (reference sequence). V was clipped by 0 bases and J by 7 bases; unmatched bases: 2. Written as DNA, the CDR3 is TGTGCCAGCAGTTTATCGACAGGGGTCCAGCCCCAGCATTTT. Protein product: CASSLSTGVQPQHF.

By share, this clonotype counts as large. This chain joins TRBV19 and TRBJ2-1, with TRBD2 identical over 8 bases. Per the germline V gene, CDR1 is LNHDA and CDR2 is SQIVND (reference sequence). J gave up 8 bases and V 3 bases, and 9 bases lay outside the gene matches. The CDR3 length is 15 residues. The chain's CDR3 is CASSILAGAGDEQFF. CDR3 coding DNA: TGTGCCAGTAGTATTCTAGCGGGTGCGGGGGATGAGCAGTTCTTC. Supplemented by reference TRBV19 and TRBJ2-1, the full variable domain reads DGGITQSPKYLFRKEGQNVTLSCEQNLNHDAMYWYRQDPGQGLRLIYYSQIVNDFQKGDIAEGYSVSREKKESFPLTVTSAQKNPTAFYLCASSILAGAGDEQFFGPGTRLTVL.